Below, 25 T cell receptor beta chains from the same sample are listed, as sequenced in a study of blood T cell repertoires in COVID-19 (dated by TCRdb to about 2020). The method behind the library was the immunoSEQ multiplex PCR assay. The immuneACCESS repertoire file appears here via TCRdb, limited to in-frame rearrangements. These files lack a portion of the clones; in checked studies, under half of the deficit traces to unresolved V genes, and the cause of the others is not known. In all, the sample holds approximately 200,000 clones, and around 90% of those were seen once. Under 14% of the sample comes from the top ten. Sequencing used PBMCs or T cells enriched from blood (not recorded which). These receptors all stem from a man in his thirties or forties who had recovered from COVID-19.

This sequence joins TRBV18 and TRBJ2-1, with a possible D match to TRBD1 (7 bases). CDR3 size: 15 residues. The V end lost 3 bases, the J end lost 7 bases, and 16 bases lay between the germline ends. CDR1 is KGHSH, CDR2 LQKENI, per germline. CDR3 in amino acids: CASSPRGARGNEQFF. The CDR3 coding sequence is TGTGCCAGCTCACCCAGGGGGGCAAGGGGGAATGAGCAGTTCTTC.

This chain's CDR3 is CASSLVWGGTETQYF. CDR3 nucleotides: TGTGCCAGCAGCTTAGTATGGGGGGGGACGGAGACCCAGTACTTC. This chain connects TRBV7-2 to TRBJ2-5; 7 nucleotides line up with TRBD2. In germline, CDR1 is SGHTA, CDR2 FQGNSA. V lost 1 base to trimming and J lost 5 bases; unmatched junction nucleotides: 7. This CDR3 comprises 15 residues.

This rearrangement joins TRBV27 to TRBJ1-5, with TRBD1 matching 9 bases. Germline V gene sequence: CDR1 MNHEY, CDR2 SMNVEV (reference sequence). The CDR3 has 14 residues. The ends lost 2 bases at V and 4 bases at J; junction bases unmatched: 0. The CDR3 here is CASSLGTGNQPQHF. The CDR3, as DNA: TGTGCCAGCAGTTTAGGGACAGGGAATCAGCCCCAGCATTTT.

The chain joins TRBV28 to TRBJ1-2, with D unclear. Germline V gene lookup returns CDR1 MDHEN and CDR2 SYDVKM. The CDR3 consists of 16 residues. V lost 1 base to trimming and J lost 7 bases, with 19 bases between them. The CDR3 DNA follows: TGTGCCAGCAGTTTATTTTGGAGGGATCAGCATCTTGGCTACACCTTC. This translates into CASSLFWRDQHLGYTF.

This clone was counted a single time. The chain employs TRBV27 and TRBJ2-2; 7 positions agree with TRBD1. This CDR3 comprises 15 residues. V was clipped by 5 bases and J by 3 bases; unmatched bases: 6. The germline V gene has CDR1 MNHEY and CDR2 SMNVEV (reference sequence). The CDR3 here is CASSRGGRYTGELFF. The CDR3, as DNA: TGTGCCAGCAGTCGAGGGGGCAGGTACACCGGGGAGCTGTTTTTT.

This chain joins TRBV18 and TRBJ2-1, with D tentatively TRBD2 (5 bases). Trimming stripped 3 bases from V and 0 bases from J, with 15 bases between. Germline CDR1 reads KGHSH; CDR2 reads LQKENI. CDR3 length: 17 amino acids. CDR3 bases: TGTGCCAGCTCACCTTTTTCGAGCGGAGCCTCCTACAATGAGCAGTTCTTC. Protein product: CASSPFSSGASYNEQFF.

This chain links TRBV23-1 with TRBJ1-4; 7 nucleotides match TRBD1. TRBV23-1 is an ORF, and what it does is uncertain. The ends lost 7 bases at V and 0 bases at J; junction bases unmatched: 11. The CDR3 contains 17 residues. In DNA, the CDR3 is TGCGCCAGCAATGGGGGCAGGGGGACGGCAACTAATGAAAAACTGTTTTTT. Amino acid sequence: CASNGGRGTATNEKLFF.

The J gene is TRBJ1-5, the V gene TRBV7-9, with TRBD1 matching over 7 bases. Trimming cost V 5 bases and J 2 bases; bases outside gene matches: 6. Per germline, CDR1 SEHNR and CDR2 FQNEAQ (reference sequence). The CDR3 is 15 residues long. This CDR3 reads CASSPSGQGNQPQHF. The CDR3 nucleotides are TGTGCCAGCAGCCCAAGTGGACAGGGCAATCAGCCCCAGCATTTT.

This chain joins TRBV5-1 and TRBJ1-5, with TRBD1 identical over 10 bases. This CDR3 spans 14 amino acids. Germline assignment: CDR1 SGHRS and CDR2 YFSETQ. Trimming cost V 4 bases and J 7 bases; bases outside gene matches: 5. CDR3 sequence reads: CASSAGTGEQPQHF. The CDR3 coding sequence is TGCGCCAGCAGCGCCGGGACAGGGGAACAGCCCCAGCATTTT.

The rearrangement links TRBV29-1 to TRBJ2-3; TRBD1 matches 9 bases. CDR3 length: 13 residues. V dropped 4 bases and J dropped 5; count of bases not matched to a gene: 4. Germline values: CDR1 SQVTM, CDR2 ANQGSEA. CDR3 protein: CSVGRDRVDTQYF. The CDR3 DNA reads TGCAGCGTTGGACGGGACAGGGTAGATACGCAGTATTTT.

The chain carries TRBV7-2 and TRBJ1-6; possible D gene TRBD1, 5 bases. Trimming left V 1 base short and J 15 bases short, with 10 bases between. Germline V lookup: CDR1 SGHTA, CDR2 FQGNSA. There are 12 residues in the CDR3. CDR3 nucleotides: TGTGCCAGCAGCTTAGAAGGGGTGGACCTCCACTTT. The encoded protein is CASSLEGVDLHF.

This clone is a singleton in its sample. V usage is TRBV2 and J usage is TRBJ1-1; TRBD1 matches 8 bases. The CDR3 covers 17 residues. V shed 2 bases and J 4 bases; nucleotides not matched to a gene: 12. Germline assignment: CDR1 SNHLY and CDR2 FYNNEI. As DNA, the CDR3 is TGTGCCAGCAGTGAATACGGGACAGGAATTAGGGGCACTGAAGCTTTCTTT. As protein: CASSEYGTGIRGTEAFF. The complete variable domain, with remaining parts taken from reference TRBV2 and TRBJ1-1, reads EPEVTQTPSHQVTQMGQEVILRCVPISNHLYFYWYRQILGQKVEFLVSFYNNEISEKSEIFDDQFSVERPDGSNFTLKIRSTKLEDSAMYFCASSEYGTGIRGTEAFFGQGTRLTVV.

The chain employs TRBV19 and TRBJ2-1, with 7 bases matching TRBD1. The germline V gene has CDR1 LNHDA and CDR2 SQIVND (reference sequence). The CDR3 length is 15 residues. The trim removed 5 bases at V and 9 bases at J, leaving 13 bases unmatched. The CDR3 coding sequence is TGTGCCAGTAGTTCACTCATAGGGACAGTCGGTGAGCAGTTCTTC. Translating it yields CASSSLIGTVGEQFF.

This chain uses TRBV4-3 with TRBJ2-3; D unresolved. Germline CDR1 reads LGHNA; CDR2 reads YSLEER. The CDR3 is made up of 14 amino acids. The V end was cut by 1 base, the J end by 2 bases, with 7 bases between. CDR3 in amino acids: CASSQGAHTDTQYF. CDR3 nucleotide sequence: TGCGCCAGCAGCCAAGGGGCTCACACAGATACGCAGTATTTT.

With respect to this clone: One junction end disagrees with the germline gene, perhaps due to a read error. The V call is TRBV7-7, the J call TRBJ2-2; TRBD1 matches at 7 bases. The CDR3 runs 15 residues. Germline V gene sequence: CDR1 SSHAT, CDR2 FNYEAQ (reference sequence). The CDR3 region is CASSPGTASTGELFF. CDR3 bases: TGTGCTAGCAGCCCCGGGACAGCAAGCACCGGGGAGCTGTTTTTT.

This clone was seen only once. The V gene is TRBV5-6, the J gene TRBJ2-7, with D possibly matching TRBD1 (5 bases). This CDR3 is built from 13 residues. CDR1 and CDR2 (germline): SGHDT, YYEEEE. V dropped 4 bases and J dropped 3 bases, with 11 bases sitting between them. The CDR3: CASSDVGRYEQYF. The CDR3 DNA reads TGTGCCAGCAGCGACGTGGGGCGCTACGAGCAGTACTTC. Full variable domain (rest looked up from reference TRBV5-6 and TRBJ2-7): DAGVTQSPTHLIKTRGQQVTLRCSPKSGHDTVSWYQQALGQGPQFIFQYYEEEERQRGNFPDRFSGHQFPNYSSELNVNALLLGDSALYLCASSDVGRYEQYFGPGTRLTVT.

The chain recombines TRBV7-8 with TRBJ2-1, with 12 bases lining up with TRBD2. V shed 5 bases and J 7 bases; nucleotides not matched to a gene: 3. CDR3 length equals 14 residues. Germline assignment: CDR1 SGHVS and CDR2 FQNEAQ. The CDR3 region has the DNA TGTGCCAGCAGCAGAGGACTAGCGGGGAATGAGCAGTTCTTC. It yields the protein CASSRGLAGNEQFF.

The chain is built from TRBV18 and TRBJ1-6; D remains unclear. Germline CDR1 KGHSH, CDR2 LQKENI. Trimming stripped 3 bases from V and 7 bases from J, with 16 bases between. This CDR3 has 16 residues. In DNA, the CDR3 is TGTGCCAGCTCACCTATAGACACCCCTGGCAATTCACCCCTCCACTTT. Encoded protein: CASSPIDTPGNSPLHF. Together with reference TRBV18 and TRBJ1-6, the CDR3 gives the full variable domain: NAGVMQNPRHLVRRRGQEARLRCSPMKGHSHVYWYRQLPEEGLKFMVYLQKENIIDESGMPKERFSAEFPKEGPSILRIQQVVRGDSAAYFCASSPIDTPGNSPLHFGNGTRLTVT.

This chain joins TRBV29-1 and TRBJ2-2, with D perhaps TRBD2 (6 bases). V lost 4 bases, J lost 3 bases, and 21 bases lay in between. Germline V lookup: CDR1 SQVTM, CDR2 ANQGSEA. The CDR3 has 17 amino acids. CDR3 coding DNA: TGCAGCGTTGCGGGGGTTAGGGGCTTCTTGGACACCGGGGAGCTGTTTTTT. Encoded protein: CSVAGVRGFLDTGELFF.

Only one count was recorded for this clone. The genes are TRBV28 and TRBJ2-5; D unclear. V gave up 7 bases and J gave up 5 bases, with 14 bases separating them. Germline lookup yields CDR1 MDHEN and CDR2 SYDVKM. The CDR3 loop spans 13 amino acids. The CDR3 loop is CASTNVNRETQYF. The CDR3 coding sequence is TGTGCCAGCACGAACGTAAACCGGGAGACCCAGTACTTC.

This rearrangement joins TRBV11-2 to TRBJ2-5; 9 bases agree with TRBD2. Per the germline V gene, CDR1 is SGHAT and CDR2 is FQNNGV. The CDR3 consists of 17 residues. J was trimmed by 1 base and V by 3 bases; bases with no gene match: 9. The DNA for the CDR3 is TGTGCCAGCAGCTTTTCGCTTGCGGGAGGGCCCCAAGAGACCCAGTACTTC. The encoded protein is CASSFSLAGGPQETQYF.

CDR3 sequence: CASSLERGTQPQHF. CDR3 in DNA: TGTGCCAGCAGCTTAGAGCGGGGGACTCAGCCCCAGCATTTT. The chain recombines TRBV7-2 with TRBJ1-5, with D possibly matching TRBD1 (5 bases). Germline values: CDR1 SGHTA, CDR2 FQGNSA. With 1 base removed from V and 6 bases from J, the gap between germline ends came to 10 bases. The CDR3 sequence is 14 residues long.

The chain couples TRBV25-1 to TRBJ1-2; the D gene is possibly TRBD1 (5 bases). Trimming took off 6 bases at V and 6 bases at J, with 14 bases between the two ends. There are 13 residues in the CDR3. Germline-derived CDR1 and CDR2 are MGHDK and SYGVNS. CDR3 sequence (DNA): TGTGCCAGCAGATCCCTGACCAGGGATGGCTACACCTTC. This translates into CASRSLTRDGYTF.

The rearrangement joins TRBV5-8 to TRBJ1-1, with D uncertain. V was trimmed by 0 bases and J by 1 base, leaving 4 bases between them. The germline V gene has CDR1 SGHTS and CDR2 YDEGEE. The CDR3 loop spans 13 amino acids. The CDR3 DNA sequence: TGTGCCAGCAGCTTGGCAGGGAACACTGAAGCTTTCTTT. This sequence encodes CASSLAGNTEAFF.

This rearrangement joins TRBV30 to TRBJ1-5, with D maybe TRBD1 (6 bases). The germline CDR1 and CDR2 sequences are GTSNPN and SVGIG (reference sequence). The CDR3 totals 13 residues. V lost 2 bases, J lost 5 bases, and 10 bases lay in between. In DNA form, the CDR3 reads TGTGCCTGGAGTTCTGGGGGCGATCAGCCCCAGCATTTT. This gives the protein CAWSSGGDQPQHF.